The table lists the clone carrying this T cell receptor beta chain with many counts. Its target is unknown. This record comes from a study of T cells after yellow fever vaccination. Broader study findings: Researchers noted that a small share of clonotypes showed up in both CD4 and CD8 compartments.

Making TCR cDNA involved 5'RACE template switching, which added UMIs and a universal primer site. TCRdb reprocessed the 5' RACE reads with MiXCR, giving one entry per CDR3 protein. The sample has some 400,000 distinct CDR3 sequences; around 6.5% are singletons. Germline CDR1 and CDR2: SGHRS and YFSETQ. The CDR3 spans 18 residues. V was shortened by 1 base and J by 2 bases, with 19 bases between the two germline ends. Sequenced material: PBMCs, taken 5 days after the yellow fever booster vaccination. The TCR was taken from a man aged 25-40 years who received the YFV17D yellow fever vaccine. The V and J genes are TRBV5-1 and TRBJ1-3; D uncertain. The CDR3 sequence is CASSLRDSTASTGNTIYF. CDR3 DNA sequence: TGCGCCAGCAGCTTGAGAGACTCCACGGCCTCTACTGGAAACACCATATATTTT.